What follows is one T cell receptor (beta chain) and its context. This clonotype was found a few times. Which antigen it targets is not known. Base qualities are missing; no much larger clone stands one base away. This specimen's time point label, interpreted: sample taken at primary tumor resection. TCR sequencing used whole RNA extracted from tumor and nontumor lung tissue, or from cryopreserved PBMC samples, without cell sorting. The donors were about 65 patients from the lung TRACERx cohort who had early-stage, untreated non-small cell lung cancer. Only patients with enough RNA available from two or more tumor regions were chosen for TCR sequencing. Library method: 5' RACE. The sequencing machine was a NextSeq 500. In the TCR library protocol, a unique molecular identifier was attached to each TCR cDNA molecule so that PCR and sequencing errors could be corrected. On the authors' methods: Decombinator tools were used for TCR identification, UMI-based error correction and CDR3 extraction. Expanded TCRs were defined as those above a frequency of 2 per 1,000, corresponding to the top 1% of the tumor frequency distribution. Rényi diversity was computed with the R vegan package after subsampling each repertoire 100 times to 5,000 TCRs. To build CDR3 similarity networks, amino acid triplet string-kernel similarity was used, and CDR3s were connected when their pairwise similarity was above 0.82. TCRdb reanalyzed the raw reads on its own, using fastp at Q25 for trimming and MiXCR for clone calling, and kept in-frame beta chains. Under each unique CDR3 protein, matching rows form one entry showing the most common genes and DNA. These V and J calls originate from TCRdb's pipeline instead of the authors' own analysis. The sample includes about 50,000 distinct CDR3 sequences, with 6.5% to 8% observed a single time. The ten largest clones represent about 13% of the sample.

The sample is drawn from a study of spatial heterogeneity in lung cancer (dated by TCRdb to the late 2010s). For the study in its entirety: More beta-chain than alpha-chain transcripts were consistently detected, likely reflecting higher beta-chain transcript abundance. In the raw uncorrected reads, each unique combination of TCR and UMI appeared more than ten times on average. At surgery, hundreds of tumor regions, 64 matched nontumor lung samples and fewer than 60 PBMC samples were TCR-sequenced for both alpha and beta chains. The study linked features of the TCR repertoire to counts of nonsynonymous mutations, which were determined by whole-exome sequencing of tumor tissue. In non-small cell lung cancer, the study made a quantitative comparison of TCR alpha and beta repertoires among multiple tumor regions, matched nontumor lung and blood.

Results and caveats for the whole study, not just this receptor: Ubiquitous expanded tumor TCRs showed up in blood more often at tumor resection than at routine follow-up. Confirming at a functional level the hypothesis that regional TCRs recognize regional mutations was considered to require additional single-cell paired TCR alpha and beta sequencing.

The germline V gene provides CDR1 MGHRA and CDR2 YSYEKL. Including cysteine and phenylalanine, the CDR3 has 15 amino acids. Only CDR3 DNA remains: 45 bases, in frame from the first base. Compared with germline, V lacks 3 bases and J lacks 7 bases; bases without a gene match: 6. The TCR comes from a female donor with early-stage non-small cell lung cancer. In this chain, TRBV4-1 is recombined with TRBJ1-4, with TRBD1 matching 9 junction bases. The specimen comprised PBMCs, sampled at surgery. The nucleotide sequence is TGCGCCAGCAGCCACCCAGGACAGGGGATTGAAAAACTGTTTTTT. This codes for CASSHPGQGIEKLFF.